This T cell receptor beta chain was identified in a study of control samples from healthy donors and cancer patients. Libraries were prepared by immunoSEQ multiplex PCR; TCRdb keeps only in-frame clonotypes and omits some of them. The repertoire holds about 92,000 clones, with roughly four fifths as singletons. CDR1 is SGHDN, CDR2 FVKESK, per germline. The V gene lost 4 bases and the J gene lost 2 bases, with 17 bases spanning the gap. The CDR3 covers 16 residues. Specimen: blood. V usage is TRBV14 and J usage is TRBJ2-5; D may be TRBD2 (5 bases). The receptor was isolated from a woman in her sixties in good health. In DNA form, the CDR3 reads TGTGCCAGCAGCCCCCGGACGGGAATAAGACAAGAGACCCAGTACTTC. Protein product: CASSPRTGIRQETQYF.